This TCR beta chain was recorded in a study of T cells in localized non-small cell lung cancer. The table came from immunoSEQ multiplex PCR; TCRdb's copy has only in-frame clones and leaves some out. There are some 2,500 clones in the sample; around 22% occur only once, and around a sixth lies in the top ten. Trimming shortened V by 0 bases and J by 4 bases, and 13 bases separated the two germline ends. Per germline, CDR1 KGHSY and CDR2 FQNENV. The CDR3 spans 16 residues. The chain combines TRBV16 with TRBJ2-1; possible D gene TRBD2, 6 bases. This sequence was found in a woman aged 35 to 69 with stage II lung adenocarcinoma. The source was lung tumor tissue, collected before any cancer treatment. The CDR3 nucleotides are TGTGCCAGCAGCCAATCGCCCAGCGGGTGGTACAATGAGCAGTTCTTC. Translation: CASSQSPSGWYNEQFF.